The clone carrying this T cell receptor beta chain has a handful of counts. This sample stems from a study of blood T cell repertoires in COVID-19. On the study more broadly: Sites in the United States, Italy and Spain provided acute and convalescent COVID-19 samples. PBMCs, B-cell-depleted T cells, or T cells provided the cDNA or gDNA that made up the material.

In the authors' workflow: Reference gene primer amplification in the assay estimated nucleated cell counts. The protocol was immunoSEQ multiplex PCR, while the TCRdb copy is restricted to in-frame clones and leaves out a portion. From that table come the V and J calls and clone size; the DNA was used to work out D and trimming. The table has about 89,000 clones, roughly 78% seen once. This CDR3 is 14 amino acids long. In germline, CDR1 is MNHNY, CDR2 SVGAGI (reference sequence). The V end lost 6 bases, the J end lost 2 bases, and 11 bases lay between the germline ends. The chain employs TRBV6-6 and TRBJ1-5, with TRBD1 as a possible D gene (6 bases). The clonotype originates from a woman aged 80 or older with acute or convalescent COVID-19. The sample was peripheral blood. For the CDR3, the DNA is TGTGCCAGCAGACCCAGGGGCGGCAATCAGCCCCAGCATTTT. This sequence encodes CASRPRGGNQPQHF.